A selection of T cell receptor beta chains follows, all from one sample in a study of patients and donors after allogeneic stem cell transplantation. TCRdb itself ran the RT-PCR reads through MiXCR, one entry per CDR3 protein. The data contain about 960,000 distinct CDR3 sequences, more than 15% of them singletons. Sequencing was done on a sample of blood, either unsorted or a sorted T cell fraction (not recorded which). These receptors were obtained from a human donor who was either an allogeneic HSCT recipient or a stem cell or donor lymphocyte infusion donor (not recorded which). It is not recorded whose cells these are; they may come from a transplant donor. Each CDR3 is given with its conserved first and last residue. Each record gives: J gene, clone size, V gene, D gene, CDR3 protein, CDR3 DNA. A D gene is named only where the DNA matches it firmly. The listing skips clone size in some rows; elsewhere it reads once, few, many or a size class.

TRBJ2-1	few	TRBV11-2	-	CASSSDWGNEQFF	TGTGCCAGCAGCTCGGACTGGGGCAATGAGCAGTTCTTC
TRBJ1-1	-	TRBV7-2	-	CASSPGYARRLAFF	TGTGCCAGCAGCCCGGGGTACGCCCGCCGTCTCGCTTTCTTT
TRBJ1-3	few	TRBV20-1	-	CSAIGPSGNTIYF	TGCAGTGCTATAGGGCCCTCTGGAAACACCATATATTTT
TRBJ1-2	-	TRBV4-3	TRBD1	CASSQVLRTGVEATF	TGCGCCAGCAGCCAAGTATTGCGGACAGGGGTGGAGGCCACCTTC
TRBJ1-1	few	TRBV7-3	-	CASSPSTVEAFF	TGTGCCAGCAGCCCGTCGACAGTTGAAGCTTTCTTT
TRBJ1-2	few	TRBV5-1	-	CASSLDGGRGYGYTF	TGCGCCAGCAGCTTGGATGGGGGGCGCGGCTATGGCTACACCTTC
TRBJ1-5	-	TRBV6-2/TRBV6-3	-	CASVTGGNQPQHF	TGTGCCAGCGTGACCGGAGGCAATCAGCCCCAGCATTTT
TRBJ2-5	-	TRBV3-1	TRBD1	CASSQDLRTGRRETQYF	TGTGCCAGCAGCCAAGATCTCCGGACAGGGAGGAGAGAGACCCAGTACTTC
TRBJ2-1	-	TRBV7-2	TRBD1	CASSGYRGRIDNEQFF	TGTGCCAGCAGCGGATACAGGGGAAGGATAGACAATGAGCAGTTCTTC
TRBJ1-6	few	TRBV7-6	TRBD1	CASSPEWGQGDNSPLHF	TGTGCCAGCAGCCCTGAGTGGGGACAGGGTGATAATTCACCCCTCCACTTT
TRBJ2-2	few	TRBV28	-	CASTYWGTGELFF	TGTGCCAGCACCTACTGGGGGACCGGGGAGCTGTTTTTT
TRBJ2-5	-	TRBV3-1	TRBD2	CASSRLGLAGGTRETQYF	TGTGCCAGCAGCCGCCTGGGACTAGCGGGGGGAACACGGGAGACCCAGTACTTC
TRBJ1-2	few	TRBV20-1	TRBD1	CSAQTGHYGYTF	TGCAGTGCGCAGACAGGGCACTATGGCTACACCTTC
TRBJ2-7	few	TRBV28	TRBD1	CASSWGDRGFYEQYF	TGTGCCAGCAGCTGGGGGGACAGGGGGTTTTACGAGCAGTACTTC
TRBJ2-3	-	TRBV3-1	-	CASSQDREDTQYF	TGTGCCAGCAGCCAAGACAGGGAGGATACGCAGTATTTT
TRBJ1-2	-	TRBV12-3/TRBV12-4	-	CASSFGRGAPNYGYTF	TGTGCCAGCAGTTTTGGCAGAGGGGCCCCCAACTATGGCTACACCTTC
TRBJ2-3	few	TRBV29-1	-	CSVEDPRDATDTQYF	TGCAGCGTTGAAGACCCCCGGGATGCCACAGATACGCAGTATTTT
TRBJ2-1	few	TRBV15	TRBD2	CATSRGRDVHEQFF	TGTGCCACCAGCCGCGGGAGAGATGTACATGAGCAGTTCTTC
TRBJ2-2	few	TRBV15	TRBD2	CATSRLTTSGRYGGELFF	TGTGCCACCAGCAGACTGACGACTAGCGGGAGATATGGCGGGGAGCTGTTTTTT
TRBJ1-2	many	TRBV29-1	-	CSALQGHLRGYTF	TGCAGCGCCCTACAGGGTCACCTACGTGGCTACACCTTC
TRBJ2-1	-	TRBV6-2/TRBV6-3	TRBD2	CASRPPGGPYNEQFF	TGTGCCAGCAGACCGCCGGGAGGTCCCTACAATGAGCAGTTCTTC
TRBJ2-1	-	TRBV20-1	TRBD2	CSARNTGGRVSEQFF	TGCAGTGCTAGAAACACGGGAGGTCGGGTGAGTGAGCAGTTCTTC